Shown below are 26 T cell receptor beta chains from a single sample sequenced in a study of tissue T cells after allogeneic stem cell transplantation. This table comes from immunoSEQ multiplex PCR, and its TCRdb copy is limited to in-frame clones, with some not included. The repertoire holds tens of thousands of clones, with roughly 92% as singletons. Here the sequenced sample was blood, taken before transplantation. The origin of the receptors is a woman between 35 and 75 years old who later had graft-versus-host disease after an allogeneic stem cell transplant.

This clone occurred once. V usage is TRBV5-8 and J usage is TRBJ1-1; D is possibly TRBD1 (5 bases). The CDR3 totals 15 residues. Germline lookup yields CDR1 SGHTS and CDR2 YDEGEE. V shed 1 base and J shed 0 bases, with 10 bases lying between them. Written as DNA, the CDR3 is TGTGCCAGCAGCTTGATTGGACATTTGAACACTGAAGCTTTCTTT. It translates to CASSLIGHLNTEAFF.

The chain links TRBV30 to TRBJ2-7; either TRBD1 or TRBD2 may fit D (6 bases each). The CDR3 totals 14 residues. Deletions cut 2 bases from V and 2 bases from J, with 13 bases between. Germline V CDR1 and CDR2: GTSNPN, SVGIG (reference sequence). The CDR3 bases are TGTGCCTGGAGTCTCGGAGGGGGTGCCTACGAGCAGTACTTC. Encoded protein: CAWSLGGGAYEQYF.

This clone was counted once. This chain links TRBV7-2 with TRBJ2-7; D is undetermined. The V and J ends lost 3 bases and 0 bases respectively, with 9 bases between them. The CDR3 sequence is 14 residues long. Germline assignment: CDR1 SGHTA and CDR2 FQGNSA. CDR3 nucleotide sequence: TGTGCCAGCAGCTTTCTGGGGTCCTCCTACGAGCAGTACTTC. It is translated as CASSFLGSSYEQYF. Supplemented by reference TRBV7-2 and TRBJ2-7, the full variable domain reads GAGVSQSPSNKVTEKGKDVELRCDPISGHTALYWYRQSLGQGLEFLIYFQGNSAPDKSGLPSDRFSAERTGGSVSTLTIQRTQQEDSAVYLCASSFLGSSYEQYFGPGTRLTVT.

The chain combines TRBV7-8 with TRBJ2-7; D is perhaps TRBD1 (5 bases). CDR1 is SGHVS and CDR2 is FQNEAQ in the germline V gene. The CDR3 covers 12 residues. The V and J ends lost 5 bases and 6 bases respectively, with 11 bases between them. CDR3 loop: CASSPQGGEQYF. The CDR3 DNA follows: TGTGCCAGCAGCCCCCAGGGTGGCGAGCAGTACTTC. The full variable domain, rest sourced from reference TRBV7-8 and TRBJ2-7, is GAGVSQSPRYKVAKRGQDVALRCDPISGHVSLFWYQQALGQGPEFLTYFQNEAQLDKSGLPSDRFFAERPEGSVSTLKIQRTQQEDSAVYLCASSPQGGEQYFGPGTRLTVT.

This chain joins TRBV3-1 (or the pseudogene TRBV3-2) and TRBJ1-2; 7 positions agree with TRBD1. The germline CDR1 and CDR2 sequences are LGHDT and YNNKEL (reference sequence). The CDR3 has 12 amino acids. Germline trimming cut 2 bases from V and 8 bases from J; bases unmatched to any gene: 2. As DNA, the CDR3 is TGTGCCAGCAGCCAAACAGGGGTCGGCTACACCTTC. Its translation: CASSQTGVGYTF.

This rearrangement joins TRBV21-1 to TRBJ2-1; TRBD2 is the table's D call and was not checked against the DNA. TRBV21-1 is flagged as a pseudogene. CDR3 size: 17 residues. The CDR3 loop reads CASSKETRGPIYNEQFF. CDR3 sequence (DNA): TGTGCCAGCAGCAAAGAAACTAGAGGCCCCATCTACAATGAGCAGTTCTTC.

This sequence joins TRBV28 and TRBJ2-7; 12 bases are shared with TRBD2. CDR1 MDHEN and CDR2 SYDVKM come from the germline V gene. V lost 6 bases to trimming and J lost 6 bases; unmatched junction nucleotides: 9. The CDR3 runs to 15 residues. DNA of the CDR3: TGTGCCAGCAGCCCTAGCGGGAGGGAAAGGGGCGAGCAGTACTTC. Its protein is CASSPSGRERGEQYF.

The V gene is TRBV15, the J gene TRBJ1-2; D is ambiguous. This CDR3 has 14 amino acids. The germline V and J ends were trimmed by 5 bases and 11 bases, with 21 bases remaining between them. Germline CDR1 is LNHNV and CDR2 is YYDKDF (reference sequence). The CDR3 region is CATSSSGYTFRYTF. The CDR3 bases are TGTGCCACCAGCTCGTCCGGGTACACCTTCCGGTACACCTTC.

V is TRBV5-6 and J is TRBJ2-3; D possibly corresponds to TRBD2 (5 bases). The V and J ends lost 9 bases and 2 bases respectively, with 13 bases between them. Germline loops: CDR1 SGHDT, CDR2 YYEEEE. There are 13 residues in the CDR3. CDR3 residues: CATREPDTDTQYF. DNA for the CDR3: TGTGCCACAAGGGAGCCCGACACAGATACGCAGTATTTT.

The rearrangement links TRBV5-1 to TRBJ2-5; 7 bases fit TRBD1. Germline V gene lookup returns CDR1 SGHRS and CDR2 YFSETQ. J gave up 3 bases and V 1 base, and 6 bases lay outside the gene matches. CDR3 size: 15 residues. The CDR3 nucleotides read TGCGCCAGCAGCTTGTCCCAGGGGGTAAAAGAGACCCAGTACTTC. Its protein product is CASSLSQGVKETQYF.

V usage is TRBV7-9 and J usage is TRBJ2-1; either TRBD1 or TRBD2 may fit D (5 bases each). Germline CDR1 is SEHNR and CDR2 is FQNEAQ (reference sequence). The CDR3 sequence is 14 residues long. Trimming cost V 3 bases and J 2 bases, with 8 bases left between them. The CDR3: CASSFGTPYNEQFF. CDR3 coding DNA: TGTGCCAGCAGCTTCGGGACCCCCTACAATGAGCAGTTCTTC.

This rearrangement joins TRBV29-1 to TRBJ1-1, with D possibly matching TRBD1 (5 bases). Germline CDR1 SQVTM, CDR2 ANQGSEA. The CDR3 is 11 residues long. Between the trimmed V and J ends, which lost 4 bases and 6 bases, there was a span of 9 bases. CDR3 bases: TGCAGCGTTGCCTCAGGGTCTGAAGCTTTCTTT. Encoded protein: CSVASGSEAFF. The variable domain in full, completed from reference TRBV29-1 and TRBJ1-1, reads SAVISQKPSRDICQRGTSLTIQCQVDSQVTMMFWYRQQPGQSLTLIATANQGSEATYESGFVIDKFPISRPNLTFSTLTVSNMSPEDSSIYLCSVASGSEAFFGQGTRLTVV.

The V and J genes are TRBV2 and TRBJ1-1; the match to TRBD1 covers 9 bases. There are 15 residues in the CDR3. In germline, CDR1 is SNHLY, CDR2 FYNNEI. The J segment lost 1 base and the V segment lost 6 bases, leaving 6 bases of the junction unmatched. The CDR3 nucleotides are TGTGCCAGCAGGGACAGGGGCGCCGCGAACACTGAAGCTTTCTTT. Its protein is CASRDRGAANTEAFF.

The chain combines TRBV5-1 with TRBJ2-5; TRBD1 aligns across 9 bases. CDR1 is SGHRS and CDR2 is YFSETQ in the germline V gene. The length of the CDR3 is 14 residues. Germline trimming cut 4 bases from V and 5 bases from J; bases unmatched to any gene: 6. The CDR3 here is CASSNTGGAETQYF. The CDR3 DNA reads as TGCGCCAGCAGCAATACAGGGGGCGCGGAGACCCAGTACTTC.

The chain uses TRBV7-2 and TRBJ2-7; 7 positions match TRBD2. After removal of 5 bases from V and 2 bases from J, the junction contained 12 bases not matched to a gene. The CDR3 contains 16 residues. Germline V gene data show CDR1 as SGHTA and CDR2 as FQGNSA. This chain's CDR3 is CASSPQRWTSTYEQYF. The CDR3 coding sequence is TGTGCCAGCAGCCCTCAAAGGTGGACTAGTACCTACGAGCAGTACTTC.

The V and J genes are TRBV6-2 or TRBV6-3 and TRBJ2-2, with 12 positions matching TRBD2. The CDR3 is made up of 19 amino acids. With V trimmed by 2 bases and J by 4 bases, 11 bases remained unmatched. CDR1 is MNHEY, CDR2 SVGEGT, per germline. This chain's CDR3 is CASSYNMQLAGGGTGELFF. The CDR3 nucleotides read TGTGCCAGCAGTTACAACATGCAACTAGCGGGAGGTGGCACCGGGGAGCTGTTTTTT.

The chain links TRBV6-5 to TRBJ1-2; possible D gene TRBD1, 6 bases. V lost 0 bases and J 7 bases, leaving 15 bases between the germline ends. Germline loops: CDR1 MNHEY, CDR2 SVGAGI. The CDR3 extends over 15 amino acids. In nucleotides, the CDR3 is TGTGCCAGCAGTTACTCGATCCAGGGGTGGGGTGGCTACACCTTC. Translation gives CASSYSIQGWGGYTF.

The rearrangement joins TRBV27 to TRBJ1-1, with TRBD1 as a possible D gene (5 bases). V was cut by 4 bases and J by 6 bases, with 9 bases left in between. Germline values: CDR1 MNHEY, CDR2 SMNVEV (reference sequence). The CDR3 runs 12 residues. CDR3: CASSSRGAEAFF. Here the CDR3 DNA reads TGTGCCAGCAGTTCTAGGGGAGCTGAAGCTTTCTTT.

The chain combines TRBV6-2 or TRBV6-3 with TRBJ1-2; perhaps TRBD1 as D (5 bases). Per the germline V gene, CDR1 is MNHEY and CDR2 is SVGEGT. The V and J ends lost 4 bases and 3 bases respectively, with 9 bases between them. The CDR3 spans 13 residues. CDR3: CASSWGRDYGYTF. CDR3 DNA sequence: TGTGCCAGCAGTTGGGGCAGGGACTATGGCTACACCTTC.

This clone was recorded once. The CDR3 sequence is CASHPVTGTGDGQPQHF. The CDR3 DNA sequence: TGTGCCAGCCACCCAGTTACCGGGACAGGGGACGGCCAGCCCCAGCATTTT. J is TRBJ1-5 and V is TRBV28, with 10 nucleotides matching TRBD1. From germline, CDR1 is MDHEN and CDR2 SYDVKM. Losses at the gene ends were 8 bases for V and 7 bases for J; bases not matched to a gene: 17. The CDR3 length is 17 residues.

This rearrangement joins TRBV11-2 to TRBJ2-1; possibly TRBD2 for D (6 bases). CDR1 is SGHAT and CDR2 is FQNNGV in the germline V gene. V was shortened by 5 bases and J by 6 bases, with 14 bases between the two germline ends. There are 14 residues in the CDR3. DNA of the CDR3: TGTGCCAGCAGCCAAACTCGGGACTTCAATGAGCAGTTCTTC. Its translation is CASSQTRDFNEQFF.

The V and J genes are TRBV30 and TRBJ2-7, with D possibly TRBD2 on 7 matching bases. CDR1 is GTSNPN, CDR2 SVGIG, per germline (reference sequence). The V end was cut by 2 bases, the J end by 4 bases, with 12 bases between. This CDR3 is built from 13 residues. The CDR3 DNA is TGTGCCTGGAGTCGGGGGGCCCAGTACGAGCAGTACTTC. This sequence encodes CAWSRGAQYEQYF.

A single count supports this clone. The genes are TRBV30 and TRBJ2-7; 7 bases are a match to TRBD1. With V trimmed by 0 bases and J by 0 bases, 8 bases remained unmatched. CDR3 length: 16 amino acids. Germline V lookup: CDR1 GTSNPN, CDR2 SVGIG (reference sequence). Here the CDR3 DNA reads TGTGCCTGGAGTGTACAGGGACAGCGGTCCTCCTACGAGCAGTACTTC. Its translation: CAWSVQGQRSSYEQYF.

This rearrangement joins TRBV6-5 to TRBJ1-2; 7 nucleotides agree with TRBD1. This CDR3 has 13 residues. The germline V gene encodes CDR1 MNHEY and CDR2 SVGAGI. The junction had 5 bases not matched to a gene; V was cut back by 6 bases and J by 4 bases. The CDR3 spells CASSPTGSYGYTF. DNA for the CDR3: TGTGCCAGCAGCCCGACAGGGAGCTATGGCTACACCTTC.

The chain is built from TRBV2 and TRBJ2-3; 10 bases align to TRBD1. From germline, CDR1 is SNHLY and CDR2 FYNNEI. Trimming at V came to 2 bases and at J to 2 bases, leaving 1 base not matched to a gene. The CDR3 loop spans 15 amino acids. In DNA form, the CDR3 reads TGTGCCAGCAGTGAAAGACAGGGGGCCACAGATACGCAGTATTTT. It specifies CASSERQGATDTQYF.

The chain uses TRBV18 and TRBJ2-4; no definite D call. Trimming took 0 bases from V and 3 from J, leaving 6 bases between them. The CDR3 runs to 14 residues. Looked up from germline, CDR1 is KGHSH and CDR2 is LQKENI. CDR3 sequence (DNA): TGTGCCAGCTCACCACCCCTGGGCAAAAACATTCAGTACTTC. This encodes CASSPPLGKNIQYF.